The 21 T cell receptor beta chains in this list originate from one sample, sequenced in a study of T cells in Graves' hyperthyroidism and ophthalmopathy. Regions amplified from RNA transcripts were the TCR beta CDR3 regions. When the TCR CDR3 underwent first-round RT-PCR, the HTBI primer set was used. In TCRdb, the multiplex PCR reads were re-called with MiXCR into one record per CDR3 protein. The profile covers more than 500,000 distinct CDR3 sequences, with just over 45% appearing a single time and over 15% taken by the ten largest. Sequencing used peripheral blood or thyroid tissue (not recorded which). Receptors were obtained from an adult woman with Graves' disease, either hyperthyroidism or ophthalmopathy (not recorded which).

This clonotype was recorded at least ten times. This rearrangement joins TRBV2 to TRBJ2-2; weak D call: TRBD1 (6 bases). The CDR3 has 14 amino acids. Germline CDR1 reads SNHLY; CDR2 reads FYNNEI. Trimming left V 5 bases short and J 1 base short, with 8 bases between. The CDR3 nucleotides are TGTGCCAGCAGTTGGACAGTGAACACCGGGGAGCTGTTTTTT. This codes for CASSWTVNTGELFF.

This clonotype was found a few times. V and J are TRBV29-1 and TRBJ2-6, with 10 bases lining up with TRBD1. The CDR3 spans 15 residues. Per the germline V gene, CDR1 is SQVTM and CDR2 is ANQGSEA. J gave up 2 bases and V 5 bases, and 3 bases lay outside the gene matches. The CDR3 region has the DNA TGCAGCGTTCGACAGGGGGCGGCTGGGGCCAACGTCCTGACTTTC. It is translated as CSVRQGAAGANVLTF. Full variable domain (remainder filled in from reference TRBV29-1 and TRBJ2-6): SAVISQKPSRDICQRGTSLTIQCQVDSQVTMMFWYRQQPGQSLTLIATANQGSEATYESGFVIDKFPISRPNLTFSTLTVSNMSPEDSSIYLCSVRQGAAGANVLTFGAGSRLTVL.

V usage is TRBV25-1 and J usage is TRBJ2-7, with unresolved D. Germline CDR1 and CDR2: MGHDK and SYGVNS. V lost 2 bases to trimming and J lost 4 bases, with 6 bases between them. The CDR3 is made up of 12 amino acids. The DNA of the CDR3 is TGTGCCAGCAGTGAACGTTCATACGAGCAGTACTTC. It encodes CASSERSYEQYF.

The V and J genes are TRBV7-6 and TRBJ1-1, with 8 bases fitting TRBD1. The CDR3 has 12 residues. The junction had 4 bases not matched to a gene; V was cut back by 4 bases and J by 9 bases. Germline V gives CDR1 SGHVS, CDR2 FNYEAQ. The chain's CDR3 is CASSYQGAKAFF. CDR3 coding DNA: TGTGCCAGCAGCTATCAGGGGGCGAAAGCTTTCTTT.

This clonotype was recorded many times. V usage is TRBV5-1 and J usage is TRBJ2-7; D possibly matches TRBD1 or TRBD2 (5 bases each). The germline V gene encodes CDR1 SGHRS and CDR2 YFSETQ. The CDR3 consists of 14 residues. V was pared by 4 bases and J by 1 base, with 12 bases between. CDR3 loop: CASSLGRRSYEQYF. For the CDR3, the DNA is TGCGCCAGCAGCCTGGGACGGAGGTCCTACGAGCAGTACTTC.

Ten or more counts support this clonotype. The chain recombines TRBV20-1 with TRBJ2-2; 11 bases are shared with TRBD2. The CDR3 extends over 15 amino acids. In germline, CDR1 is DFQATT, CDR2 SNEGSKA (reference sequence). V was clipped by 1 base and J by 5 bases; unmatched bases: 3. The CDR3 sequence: CSARVAGGGTGELFF. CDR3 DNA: TGCAGTGCTAGAGTAGCGGGAGGGGGTACCGGGGAGCTGTTTTTT.

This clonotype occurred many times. CDR3 sequence: CASSHRQGRSGANVLTF. CDR3 DNA: TGTGCCAGCAGTCATCGACAGGGGAGGTCAGGGGCCAACGTCCTGACTTTC. The J gene is TRBJ2-6, the V gene TRBV6-6; 8 bases align to TRBD1. Trimming at V came to 5 bases and at J to 4 bases, leaving 10 bases not matched to a gene. The length of the CDR3 is 17 residues. Germline V lookup: CDR1 MNHNY, CDR2 SVGAGI (reference sequence).

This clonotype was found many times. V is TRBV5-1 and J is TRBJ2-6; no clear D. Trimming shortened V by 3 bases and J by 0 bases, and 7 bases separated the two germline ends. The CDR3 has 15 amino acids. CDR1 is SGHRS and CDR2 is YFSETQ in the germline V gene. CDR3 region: CASSWDFSGANVLTF. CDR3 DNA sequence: TGCGCCAGCAGCTGGGATTTCTCTGGGGCCAACGTCCTGACTTTC.

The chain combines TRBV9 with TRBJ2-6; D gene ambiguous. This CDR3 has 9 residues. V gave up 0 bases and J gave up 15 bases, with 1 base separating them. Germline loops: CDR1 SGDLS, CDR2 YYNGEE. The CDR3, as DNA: TGTGCCAGCAGCGTAGGCCTGACTTTC. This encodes CASSVGLTF.

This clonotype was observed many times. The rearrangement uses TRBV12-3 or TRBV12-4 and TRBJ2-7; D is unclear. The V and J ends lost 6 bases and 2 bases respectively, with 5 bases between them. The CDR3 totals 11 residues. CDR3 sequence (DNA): TGTGCCAGCAGCGCAACCTACGAGCAGTACTTC. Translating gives CASSATYEQYF.

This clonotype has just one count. The CDR3 region is CASRTRRLAGGQETQYF. CDR3 bases: TGTGCCAGCCGAACCCGTCGACTAGCGGGAGGCCAAGAGACCCAGTACTTC. The V call is TRBV6-1, the J call TRBJ2-5; 13 nucleotides agree with TRBD2. V was pared by 8 bases and J by 1 base, with 10 bases of the junction left unmatched. From germline, CDR1 is MNHNS and CDR2 SASEGT. The CDR3 is made up of 17 amino acids.

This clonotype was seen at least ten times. The CDR3 region has the DNA TGTGCCAGTACGCCCGCGGGACTGGGGACATCTGGGGCCAACGTCCTGACTTTC. Residues: CASTPAGLGTSGANVLTF. V and J are TRBV19 and TRBJ2-6; D assignment may be TRBD1 or TRBD2 (6 bases each). Trimming took off 7 bases at V and 1 base at J, with 20 bases between the two ends. In germline, CDR1 is LNHDA, CDR2 SQIVND (reference sequence). The CDR3 contains 18 residues.

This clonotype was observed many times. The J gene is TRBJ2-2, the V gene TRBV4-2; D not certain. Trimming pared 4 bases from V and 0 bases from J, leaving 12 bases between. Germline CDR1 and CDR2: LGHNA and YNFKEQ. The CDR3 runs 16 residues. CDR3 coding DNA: TGTGCCAGCAGCCTAATACGCCATACGAACACCGGGGAGCTGTTTTTT. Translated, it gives CASSLIRHTNTGELFF.

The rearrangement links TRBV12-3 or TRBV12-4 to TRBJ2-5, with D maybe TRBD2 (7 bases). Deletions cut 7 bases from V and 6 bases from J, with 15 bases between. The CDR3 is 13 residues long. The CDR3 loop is CASTDWGGQTQYF. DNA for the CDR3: TGTGCCAGCACCGATTGGGGGGGGCAGACCCAGTACTTC.

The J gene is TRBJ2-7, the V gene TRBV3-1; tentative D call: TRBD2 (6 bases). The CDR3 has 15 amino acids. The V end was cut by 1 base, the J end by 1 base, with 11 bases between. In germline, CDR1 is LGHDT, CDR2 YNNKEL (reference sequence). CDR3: CASSQAGDSSYEQYF. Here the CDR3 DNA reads TGTGCCAGCAGCCAAGCGGGAGACTCGTCCTACGAGCAGTACTTC.

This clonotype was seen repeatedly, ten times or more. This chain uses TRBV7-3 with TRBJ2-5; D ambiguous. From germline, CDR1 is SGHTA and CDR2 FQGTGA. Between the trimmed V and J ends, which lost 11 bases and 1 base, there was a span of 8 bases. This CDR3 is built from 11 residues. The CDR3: CAGRVQETQYF. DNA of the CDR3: TGTGCCGGAAGAGTCCAAGAGACCCAGTACTTC.

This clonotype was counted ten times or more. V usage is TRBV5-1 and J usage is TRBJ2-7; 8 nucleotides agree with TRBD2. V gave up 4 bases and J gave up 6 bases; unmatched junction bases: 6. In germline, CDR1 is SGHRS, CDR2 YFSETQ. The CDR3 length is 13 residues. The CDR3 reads CASSPSGGREQYF. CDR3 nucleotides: TGCGCCAGCAGCCCTTCGGGGGGGCGCGAGCAGTACTTC.

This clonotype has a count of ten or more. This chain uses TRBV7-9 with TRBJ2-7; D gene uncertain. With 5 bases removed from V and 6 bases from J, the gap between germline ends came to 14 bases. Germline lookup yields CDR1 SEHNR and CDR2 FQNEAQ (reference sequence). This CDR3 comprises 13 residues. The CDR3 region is CASSRAYPGEQYF. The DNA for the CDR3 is TGTGCCAGCAGCCGGGCGTATCCCGGCGAGCAGTACTTC.

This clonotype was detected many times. The CDR3 region is CASSSSGTGSVEQYF. CDR3 in DNA: TGTGCCAGCAGTTCGTCCGGGACAGGGTCCGTCGAGCAGTACTTC. The rearrangement joins TRBV28 to TRBJ2-7; TRBD1 aligns across 9 bases. V lost 4 bases, J lost 6 bases, and 10 bases stayed unmatched. CDR1 MDHEN and CDR2 SYDVKM come from the germline V gene. There are 15 residues in the CDR3.

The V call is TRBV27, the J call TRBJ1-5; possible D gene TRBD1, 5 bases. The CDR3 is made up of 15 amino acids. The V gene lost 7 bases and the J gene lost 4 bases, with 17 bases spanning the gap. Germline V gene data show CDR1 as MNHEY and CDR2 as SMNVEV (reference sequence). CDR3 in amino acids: CASKRSGAVNQPQHF. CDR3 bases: TGTGCCAGCAAGAGGTCCGGGGCCGTTAATCAGCCCCAGCATTTT.

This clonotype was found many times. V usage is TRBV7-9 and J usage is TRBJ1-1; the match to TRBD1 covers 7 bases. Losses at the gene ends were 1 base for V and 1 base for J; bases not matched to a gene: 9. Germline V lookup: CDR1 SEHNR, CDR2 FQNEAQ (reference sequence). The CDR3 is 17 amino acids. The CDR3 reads CASSLGYPGQKNTEAFF. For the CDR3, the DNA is TGTGCCAGCAGCTTAGGTTATCCGGGACAGAAGAACACTGAAGCTTTCTTT.